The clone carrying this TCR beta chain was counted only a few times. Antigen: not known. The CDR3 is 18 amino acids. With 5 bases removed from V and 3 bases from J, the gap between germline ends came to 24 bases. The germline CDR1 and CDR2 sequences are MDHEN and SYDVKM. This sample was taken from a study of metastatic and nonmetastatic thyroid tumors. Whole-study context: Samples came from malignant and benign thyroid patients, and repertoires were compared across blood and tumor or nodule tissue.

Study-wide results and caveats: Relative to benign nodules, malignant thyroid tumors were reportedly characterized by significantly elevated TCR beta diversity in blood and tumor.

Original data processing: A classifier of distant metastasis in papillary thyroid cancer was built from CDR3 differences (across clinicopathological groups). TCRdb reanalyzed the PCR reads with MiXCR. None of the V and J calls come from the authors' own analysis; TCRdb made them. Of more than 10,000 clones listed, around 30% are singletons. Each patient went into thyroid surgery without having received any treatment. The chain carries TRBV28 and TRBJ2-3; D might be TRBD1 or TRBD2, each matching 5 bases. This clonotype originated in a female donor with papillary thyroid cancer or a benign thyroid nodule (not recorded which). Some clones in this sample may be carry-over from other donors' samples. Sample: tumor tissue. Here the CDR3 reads CASSPPPRGAIGTDTQYF. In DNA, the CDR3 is TGTGCCAGCAGTCCCCCTCCCCGAGGGGCGATCGGGACAGATACGCAGTATTTT.